These 23 T cell receptor beta chains were all obtained from the same sample, sequenced in a study of blood T cell repertoires in COVID-19. Sequencing used immunoSEQ multiplex PCR; TCRdb keeps in-frame clones, though not all of them. Counted here are over 250,000 clones, 87% occurring once; the ten biggest clones make up approximately 1.5%. Sequenced: peripheral blood. The receptors stem from a woman aged 40-49 years who had recovered from COVID-19.

The chain combines TRBV30 with TRBJ2-5; D perhaps matches TRBD2 (5 bases). CDR1 is GTSNPN and CDR2 is SVGIG in the germline V gene (reference sequence). There are 14 residues in the CDR3. V was cut by 7 bases and J by 1 base, with 16 bases left in between. The CDR3 DNA sequence: TGTGCCTCGTCCCCCGGAGGCCCCCAAGAGACCCAGTACTTC. Its translation: CASSPGGPQETQYF.

The chain carries TRBV5-6 and TRBJ2-1; TRBD2 matches at 10 bases. Unmatched junction bases numbered 9, after V lost 1 base and J lost 8 bases. Germline V gene data show CDR1 as SGHDT and CDR2 as YYEEEE. The CDR3 runs to 16 residues. In DNA, the CDR3 is TGTGCCAGCAGCTTGCCCAGCGGGGGGGGTACGGATGAGCAGTTCTTC. Translation gives CASSLPSGGGTDEQFF.

This clone was detected a few times. The CDR3 DNA follows: TGTGCCAGCAGCGTAGGGGCTAGCCCCCGAGAGCAGTTCTTC. It specifies CASSVGASPREQFF. The chain carries TRBV9 and TRBJ2-1; TRBD2 might be the D (5 bases). Germline CDR1 SGDLS, CDR2 YYNGEE. V lost 0 bases, J lost 10 bases, and 14 bases lay in between. The CDR3 loop spans 14 amino acids.

The chain employs TRBV7-9 and TRBJ2-7; the match to TRBD1 covers 7 bases. J lost 2 bases, V lost 11 bases, and 15 bases had no gene match. The CDR3 spans 15 residues. Germline values: CDR1 SEHNR, CDR2 FQNEAQ (reference sequence). The CDR3 here is CASTRGQGETYEQYF. DNA of the CDR3: TGTGCCTCTACGAGGGGGCAGGGCGAGACCTACGAGCAGTACTTC.

This clone was detected a few times. This rearrangement joins TRBV7-9 to TRBJ2-7; D gene ambiguous. Germline loops: CDR1 SEHNR, CDR2 FQNEAQ (reference sequence). CDR3 length: 14 residues. V dropped 2 bases and J dropped 0 bases, with 8 bases sitting between them. The chain's CDR3 is CASSLSVHSYEQYF. The CDR3, as DNA: TGTGCCAGCAGCTTATCAGTCCACTCCTACGAGCAGTACTTC.

This chain connects TRBV5-4 to TRBJ2-1; TRBD1 is a possible D gene (5 bases). The CDR3 runs 12 residues. Trimming left V 4 bases short and J 11 bases short, with 13 bases between. The germline V gene encodes CDR1 SGHNT and CDR2 YYREEE (reference sequence). The CDR3 here is CASSPTGYQQFF. CDR3 nucleotides: TGTGCCAGCAGCCCTACAGGATATCAGCAGTTCTTC.

This clone was detected only a few times. The V call is TRBV6-1, the J call TRBJ1-5, with D possibly TRBD1 on 5 matching bases. Germline V CDR1 and CDR2: MNHNS, SASEGT. The CDR3 runs to 16 residues. Deletions cut 2 bases from V and 2 bases from J, with 13 bases between. DNA for the CDR3: TGTGCCAGCAGTGAACGGTGGGGACTGGGCAATCAGCCCCAGCATTTT. Residues: CASSERWGLGNQPQHF.

The genes are TRBV9 and TRBJ1-2, with D maybe TRBD1 (6 bases). V was shortened by 0 bases and J by 8 bases, with 14 bases between the two germline ends. CDR3 length equals 14 residues. The V gene's germline CDR1 is SGDLS and CDR2 YYNGEE. Here the CDR3 DNA reads TGTGCCAGCAGCGTAGAAGCGGGGGCGGCCGGCTACACCTTC. Encoded protein: CASSVEAGAAGYTF.

The rearrangement links TRBV9 to TRBJ2-3; no clear D gene. Trimming took off 3 bases at V and 0 bases at J, with 5 bases between the two ends. This CDR3 region has 13 residues. CDR1 is SGDLS and CDR2 is YYNGEE in the germline V gene. The CDR3 is CASSATSTDTQYF. DNA of the CDR3: TGTGCCAGCAGCGCCACTAGCACAGATACGCAGTATTTT.

The V gene is TRBV5-4, the J gene TRBJ1-1; 7 bases map to TRBD1. The CDR3 runs to 13 residues. CDR1 and CDR2 from the germline V gene are SGHNT and YYREEE (reference sequence). V lost 5 bases to trimming and J lost 5 bases; unmatched junction nucleotides: 6. DNA of the CDR3: TGTGCCAGCAGTCCCACACAGGGGACTGAAGCTTTCTTT. This translates into CASSPTQGTEAFF.

V is TRBV4-1 and J is TRBJ1-5, with 9 bases fitting TRBD1. CDR1 is MGHRA, CDR2 YSYEKL, per germline. Trimming removed 1 base from V and 9 bases from J; junction bases left unmatched: 10. CDR3 length: 16 residues. CDR3 loop: CASSQGGTGILRPQHF. In nucleotides, the CDR3 is TGCGCCAGCAGCCAAGGCGGGACAGGGATTTTACGGCCCCAGCATTTT.

In DNA, the CDR3 is TGTGCCAGCAGCCAAGTCTTCGGGGGATCGGAGACCCAGTACTTC. This gives the protein CASSQVFGGSETQYF. V usage is TRBV3-1 (or the pseudogene TRBV3-2) and J usage is TRBJ2-5; the D gene is possibly TRBD2 (6 bases). Germline V lookup: CDR1 LGHDT, CDR2 YNNKEL (reference sequence). The CDR3 runs 15 residues. V was cut by 1 base and J by 5 bases, with 14 bases left in between.

V gene TRBV4-3 combines with J gene TRBJ1-6; a possible D gene is TRBD1 (5 bases). The length of the CDR3 is 16 residues. Germline-derived CDR1 and CDR2 are LGHNA and YSLEER. V lost 0 bases and J 7 bases, leaving 13 bases between the germline ends. The CDR3 loop reads CASSQDRPGRNSPLHF. CDR3 bases: TGCGCCAGCAGCCAAGATAGGCCAGGGAGGAATTCACCCCTCCACTTT.

This clone was picked up one time. Germline is not matched at one junction end, which may reflect a read error. The rearrangement joins TRBV5-1 to TRBJ2-7; 10 bases match TRBD1. This CDR3 is 14 amino acids long. Germline values: CDR1 SGHRS, CDR2 YFSETQ. CDR3 sequence reads: CASSLTSGTGEECF. The CDR3 nucleotides are TGCGCCAGCAGCTTGACTTCCGGGACAGGGGAAGAATGCTTC.

This chain uses TRBV3-1 (or the pseudogene TRBV3-2) with TRBJ1-2, with a weak D call TRBD1 (5 bases). The V and J ends lost 0 bases and 3 bases respectively, with 8 bases between them. Germline V CDR1 and CDR2: LGHDT, YNNKEL (reference sequence). The CDR3 totals 14 residues. CDR3: CASSQDAGDYGYTF. The CDR3 DNA reads TGTGCCAGCAGCCAAGACGCGGGGGACTATGGCTACACCTTC.

This clone appeared a few times. The chain employs TRBV30 and TRBJ1-1; unclear D gene. From germline, CDR1 is GTSNPN and CDR2 SVGIG (reference sequence). CDR3 length: 13 residues. V lost 0 bases and J lost 7, with 12 bases in between. CDR3 coding DNA: TGTGCCTGGAGTGTACTCTCATCTGGTGAAGCTTTCTTT. This codes for CAWSVLSSGEAFF.

There are many counts of this clone. V and J are TRBV7-6 and TRBJ2-2; D gene ambiguous. Trimming shortened V by 2 bases and J by 2 bases, and 3 bases separated the two germline ends. The germline V gene has CDR1 SGHVS and CDR2 FNYEAQ. The CDR3 totals 13 residues. CDR3 residues: CASSLSNTGELFF. The CDR3 region has the DNA TGTGCCAGCAGCTTATCTAACACCGGGGAGCTGTTTTTT. The full variable domain, rest sourced from reference TRBV7-6 and TRBJ2-2, is GAGVSQSPRYKVTKRGQDVALRCDPISGHVSLYWYRQALGQGPEFLTYFNYEAQQDKSGLPNDRFSAERPEGSISTLTIQRTEQRDSAMYRCASSLSNTGELFFGEGSRLTVL.

There are a few counts of this clone. The rearrangement uses TRBV2 and TRBJ2-1, with 9 bases identical to TRBD2. Per germline, CDR1 SNHLY and CDR2 FYNNEI. The CDR3 consists of 18 residues. V lost 6 bases and J lost 4; bases outside the gene matches: 16. The DNA of the CDR3 is TGTGCCAGCAGCTTCTTGCCTTCCCGACTAGCGGTATACAATGAGCAGTTCTTC. Protein product: CASSFLPSRLAVYNEQFF.

The chain recombines TRBV5-4 with TRBJ2-1, with 7 bases identical to TRBD1. The V and J ends lost 5 bases and 6 bases, in that order; junction bases with no gene match: 8. The CDR3 is made up of 14 amino acids. The germline gives CDR1 SGHNT, CDR2 YYREEE (reference sequence). The CDR3 is CASRPGQTSNEQFF. CDR3 DNA: TGTGCCAGCAGACCGGGACAGACCTCCAATGAGCAGTTCTTC.

A note on this clone: In the same sample, other DNA sequences code for this CDR3. The V and J genes are TRBV7-2 and TRBJ2-5; 11 bases map to TRBD2. Germline trimming cut 3 bases from V and 5 bases from J; bases unmatched to any gene: 5. The CDR3 sequence is 15 residues long. In germline, CDR1 is SGHTA, CDR2 FQGNSA. This chain's CDR3 is CASSFSGGAGETQYF. In DNA form, the CDR3 reads TGTGCCAGCAGCTTTAGCGGGGGGGCGGGCGAGACCCAGTACTTC.

For the CDR3, the DNA is TGCAGTGCTAATGAGGGGACATACACTGAAGCTTTCTTT. This encodes CSANEGTYTEAFF. This chain connects TRBV20-1 to TRBJ1-1; a weak D match, TRBD1 (6 bases). This CDR3 is 13 amino acids long. The V end lost 4 bases, the J end lost 3 bases, and 12 bases lay between the germline ends. Germline CDR1 reads DFQATT; CDR2 reads SNEGSKA (reference sequence).

The V call is TRBV3-1 (or the pseudogene TRBV3-2), the J call TRBJ1-2, with 7 bases matching TRBD1. Germline CDR1 LGHDT, CDR2 YNNKEL (reference sequence). The CDR3 is 19 residues long. Unmatched junction bases numbered 15, after V lost 1 base and J lost 1 base. The CDR3 DNA sequence: TGTGCCAGCAGCCAAGCTTTAGGCACAGGGGCGCTAGATAACTATGGCTACACCTTC. Translated: CASSQALGTGALDNYGYTF.

The chain recombines TRBV7-3 with TRBJ2-2, with D perhaps TRBD1 (6 bases). The CDR3 covers 16 residues. The V and J ends lost 5 bases and 5 bases respectively, with 18 bases between them. The V gene's germline CDR1 is SGHTA and CDR2 FQGTGA. CDR3 sequence (DNA): TGTGCCAGCAGCCCGAGCTTCAACAGGGTAACCGGGGAGCTGTTTTTT. Its protein product is CASSPSFNRVTGELFF. The full variable domain, with the rest looked up from reference TRBV7-3 and TRBJ2-2, is GAGVSQTPSNKVTEKGKYVELRCDPISGHTALYWYRQSLGQGPEFLIYFQGTGAADDSGLPNDRFFAVRPEGSVSTLKIQRTERGDSAVYLCASSPSFNRVTGELFFGEGSRLTVL.